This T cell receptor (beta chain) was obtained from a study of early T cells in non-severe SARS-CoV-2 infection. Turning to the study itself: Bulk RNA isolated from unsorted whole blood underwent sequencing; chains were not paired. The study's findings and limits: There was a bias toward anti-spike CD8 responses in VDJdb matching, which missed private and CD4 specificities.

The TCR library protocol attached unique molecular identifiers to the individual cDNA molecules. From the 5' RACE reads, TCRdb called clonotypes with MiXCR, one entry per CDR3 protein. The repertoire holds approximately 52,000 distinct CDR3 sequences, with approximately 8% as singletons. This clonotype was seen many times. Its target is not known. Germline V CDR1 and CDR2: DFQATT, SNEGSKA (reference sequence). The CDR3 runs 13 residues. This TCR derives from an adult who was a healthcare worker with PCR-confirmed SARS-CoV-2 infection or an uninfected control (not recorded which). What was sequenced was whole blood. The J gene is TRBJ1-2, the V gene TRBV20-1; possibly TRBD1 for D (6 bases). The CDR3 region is CNPRGAANYGYTF. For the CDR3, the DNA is TGCAATCCTAGGGGGGCCGCCAACTATGGCTACACCTTC.